The 12 T cell receptor beta chains below were found in one sample sequenced in a study of blood T cell repertoires in COVID-19. The method was immunoSEQ multiplex PCR; TCRdb's version includes in-frame clones alone and lacks a portion of them. The sample gives approximately 270,000 clones, 85% to 95% of which show up once; less than 3.5% is in the top ten. The specimen sequenced was PBMCs or T cells enriched from blood (not recorded which). These receptor sequences come from a middle-aged man who had been exposed to COVID-19.

DNA for the CDR3: TGTGCCAGCAGTTCAGGGACTAGCGGTGGATTCTACGAGCAGTACTTC. Translating it yields CASSSGTSGGFYEQYF. The chain combines TRBV27 with TRBJ2-7, with 11 bases fitting TRBD2. V lost 4 bases and J lost 3; bases outside the gene matches: 8. The length of the CDR3 is 16 residues. Looked up from germline, CDR1 is MNHEY and CDR2 is SMNVEV (reference sequence).

The chain has TRBV7-9 and TRBJ2-7, with 8 nucleotides matching TRBD1. V lost 2 bases, J lost 1 base, and 7 bases stayed unmatched. The CDR3 is made up of 16 amino acids. Germline CDR1 reads SEHNR; CDR2 reads FQNEAQ (reference sequence). The CDR3 reads CASSLNFRTGSYEQYF. The CDR3 DNA follows: TGTGCCAGCAGCTTAAATTTCCGGACAGGGTCCTACGAGCAGTACTTC.

The chain carries TRBV7-2 and TRBJ2-3; 11 bases line up with TRBD2. This CDR3 is built from 15 residues. CDR1 is SGHTA and CDR2 is FQGNSA in the germline V gene. V shed 0 bases and J 5 bases; nucleotides not matched to a gene: 1. The CDR3 sequence is CASSLASGRGDTQYF. In DNA form, the CDR3 reads TGTGCCAGCAGCTTAGCTAGCGGGAGGGGAGATACGCAGTATTTT.

The chain recombines TRBV28 with TRBJ2-3; 7 positions agree with TRBD1. CDR1 MDHEN and CDR2 SYDVKM come from the germline V gene. CDR3 length: 14 residues. Trimming cost V 5 bases and J 6 bases; bases outside gene matches: 8. The CDR3 here is CASSRGLLSDTQYF. The CDR3 DNA reads TGTGCCAGCAGTAGGGGGCTCCTCTCGGATACGCAGTATTTT.

This rearrangement joins TRBV27 to TRBJ2-1; a possible D gene is TRBD1 (5 bases). Germline CDR1 reads MNHEY; CDR2 reads SMNVEV (reference sequence). The CDR3 is 16 residues long. The V end was cut by 2 bases, the J end by 6 bases, with 17 bases between. Here the CDR3 reads CASSLGAHPRVNEQFF. DNA of the CDR3: TGTGCCAGCAGTTTAGGGGCGCACCCCAGGGTCAATGAGCAGTTCTTC.

The chain has TRBV11-2 and TRBJ2-1, with unresolved D. The CDR3 spans 13 residues. Per the germline V gene, CDR1 is SGHAT and CDR2 is FQNNGV. V lost 5 bases and J 5 bases, leaving 10 bases between the germline ends. The CDR3 DNA follows: TGTGCCAGCAGCCAACGCCTAAACAATGAGCAGTTCTTC. Amino acids: CASSQRLNNEQFF. Based on the CDR3 plus reference TRBV11-2 and TRBJ2-1, the full variable domain is EAGVAQSPRYKIIEKRQSVAFWCNPISGHATLYWYQQILGQGPKLLIQFQNNGVVDDSQLPKDRFSAERLKGVDSTLKIQPAKLEDSAVYLCASSQRLNNEQFFGPGTRLTVL.

Only a few counts were recorded for this clone. The rearrangement joins TRBV5-4 to TRBJ2-2, with a tentative D call TRBD1 (5 bases). V lost 0 bases, J lost 0 bases, and 18 bases lay in between. The CDR3 runs to 19 residues. Germline V gives CDR1 SGHNT, CDR2 YYREEE (reference sequence). The CDR3, as DNA: TGTGCCAGCAGCTTGGGTACAGGTATATTAATTTCGAACACCGGGGAGCTGTTTTTT. Translation gives CASSLGTGILISNTGELFF.

The rearrangement links TRBV3-1 (or the pseudogene TRBV3-2) to TRBJ2-1; D gene unclear. CDR3 length: 13 amino acids. Germline-derived CDR1 and CDR2 are LGHDT and YNNKEL (reference sequence). The V gene lost 2 bases and the J gene lost 8 bases, with 10 bases spanning the gap. The CDR3 DNA is TGTGCCAGCAGCCAAATCCGAGTCCATGAGCAGTTCTTC. Translating gives CASSQIRVHEQFF.

The chain has TRBV6-5 and TRBJ1-1; 7 bases align to TRBD1. The germline V gene has CDR1 MNHEY and CDR2 SVGAGI. After removal of 5 bases from V and 5 bases from J, the junction contained 8 bases not matched to a gene. This CDR3 contains 14 residues. This CDR3 is CASSNRGFVTEAFF. The DNA of the CDR3 is TGTGCCAGCAGTAACAGGGGATTTGTAACTGAAGCTTTCTTT.

The chain links TRBV19 to TRBJ1-5, with D tentatively TRBD1 (6 bases). V dropped 7 bases and J dropped 1 base, with 11 bases sitting between them. Looked up from germline, CDR1 is LNHDA and CDR2 is SQIVND (reference sequence). The CDR3 length is 14 residues. The CDR3 nucleotides are TGTGCCAGTATAAGTGGGGGCAGCAATCAGCCCCAGCATTTT. Amino acid sequence: CASISGGSNQPQHF.

The chain combines TRBV10-3 with TRBJ1-4; D is unresolved. CDR3 length equals 15 residues. V dropped 3 bases and J dropped 0 bases, with 8 bases sitting between them. Per germline, CDR1 ENHRY and CDR2 SYGVKD. The CDR3 is CAISDRLTTNEKLFF. As DNA, the CDR3 is TGTGCCATCAGTGACAGATTGACAACTAATGAAAAACTGTTTTTT.

The chain joins TRBV15 to TRBJ2-2, with D perhaps TRBD1 (7 bases). Trimming took 8 bases from V and 5 from J, leaving 15 bases between them. The CDR3 sequence is 14 residues long. The V gene's germline CDR1 is LNHNV and CDR2 YYDKDF (reference sequence). The CDR3 spells CATAGGLFTGELFF. The DNA of the CDR3 is TGTGCCACCGCAGGGGGGTTGTTTACCGGGGAGCTGTTTTTT.